Reported below is one T cell receptor beta chain. This clonotype has just a few counts. This receptor's antigen is unknown. No qualities accompany the bases; no much larger clone lies one base away. The data originate from a study of T cells in Graves' hyperthyroidism and ophthalmopathy (dated by TCRdb to between 2017 and 2020). The study in broad terms: Peripheral blood samples were taken at initial diagnosis, before any treatment was given. Whether ophthalmopathy could be predicted prospectively was tested in an independent validation cohort made up of 18 hyperthyroidism patients plus 17 patients who later progressed to ophthalmopathy. The 100 or so discovery patients were divided at random into training and test sets in a 7:3 ratio. After sampling, hyperthyroidism patients received methimazole starting at 30 mg daily, and ophthalmopathy patients received high-dose intravenous methylprednisolone. According to the paper, TCR Vbeta CDR3 sequencing was carried out on more than 120 peripheral blood samples, which came from some 41 ophthalmopathy, approximately 72 hyperthyroidism and roughly 17 progressor patients. To identify TCR V-J signatures that set the groups apart, the researchers used a discovery cohort of 90 to 100 patients, made up of around 42 with Graves' ophthalmopathy and some 60 with stable Graves' hyperthyroidism. In addition, the study compared T-cell repertoires in thyroid tissue and in blood from several Graves' hyperthyroidism patients. Summary of the overall study and its limitations: In validation, progression to ophthalmopathy was predicted by the model with almost 71% sensitivity and 72% to 85% specificity, a median of about 6.4 months before onset. In cross-validation, a model built on a 13 V-J signature told ophthalmopathy apart from stable hyperthyroidism with 87.88% sensitivity and 81% to 82% specificity, and in testing the same model reached 80%/75%. No statistical method was used to set the sample size in advance, and investigators knew the group allocation. Most expanded thyroid clonotypes (frequency above 0.001) were also found in blood, which suggests that blood repertoires may mirror thyroid immune responses.

A patient counted as having stable Graves' hyperthyroidism if no progression to ophthalmopathy occurred over 18 months of follow-up. Hyperthyroidism patients were aged 18 to 65 years and newly diagnosed, with disease duration of less than 2 months. The study excluded patients with uncontrolled infections, other autoimmune diseases, pregnancy or lactation. Diagnoses were based on clinical symptoms, serum thyroxine and TRAb, thyroid ultrasound and orbital computed tomography. Ficoll-Paque density gradient centrifugation was used to isolate PBMCs from about 9 ml of fresh peripheral blood. Total RNA was extracted with Trizol reagent, and quality was checked on an Agilent 2100 Bioanalyzer. Amplification of TCR beta CDR3 regions was carried out from RNA transcripts. For the first round of RT-PCR on the TCR CDR3, the HTBI primer set was used together with the Qiagen OneStep RT-PCR kit. The libraries were constructed in a second round of multiplex PCR and then size-selected and purified. Libraries were sequenced paired-end with 100 bp reads on an Illumina HiSeq2000. The source study handled its data this way. SOAPnuke was used to process the raw data, with reads discarded if the reads contained adapters or uncalled bases, had a mean Phred below 15, or lacked an exact constant-primer or identifier match. High-quality paired reads were merged using COPE v1.2.5, and each unique nucleotide sequence was defined as a clonotype. Clonotypes were aligned to IMGT TRBV, TRBD and TRBJ reference segments using MiTCR v1.1. Analysis was restricted to V-J combinations with a frequency above 0.0001, which covered 99.2% of repertoires. The TCS score was defined as F50 (clonal expansion) divided by E x V (chaos), with BLOSUM62-based TCRdist calculated between CDR3 peptides within each V-J. Welch's t-statistics and random forest reduced 500 to 650 V-J features to 10 to 15, which were used in a naive Bayes classifier (R e1071). In-frame beta chains were kept once TCRdb had trimmed the public reads at Q25 with fastp and called clones with MiXCR. Identical CDR3 protein sequences are pooled into one entry, listed with their most common genes and DNA. The authors' filters were not applied to this entry. This sample gives under 400,000 distinct CDR3 sequences in total; approximately 13% of them show up just once. Around 9.2% of the sample lies in the top ten.

From the germline V gene, CDR1 is SGHAT and CDR2 is FQNNGV. The CDR3 starts with the cysteine, ends with the phenylalanine, and has 16 residues. Only CDR3 DNA is held: 48 bases, read in frame from base 1. Unmatched junction bases come to 12, with V trimmed by 5 bases and J by 6 bases. The rearrangement joined TRBV11-2 to TRBJ2-2; the central 7 bases match TRBD1. Sequenced: blood. The receptor's source is a woman between 18 and 30 years old with Graves' hyperthyroidism. DNA sequence: TGTGCCAGCAGCCCGGTCTCGGGGACAGTTGCCGGGGAGCTGTTTTTT. The translation is CASSPVSGTVAGELFF.